This T cell receptor (beta chain) was observed in a study of shared clonotypes between healthy human individuals. This table comes from immunoSEQ multiplex PCR, and its TCRdb copy is limited to in-frame clones, with some not included. The profile covers more than 2 million clones, with about 93% appearing a single time and around 1.7% taken by the ten largest. The naive CD8 population came from CD45RO-negative cells selected for CCR7, without terminally differentiated effector memory CD45RA+ cells. The material sequenced was naive CD8+ T cells from PBMCs. The TCR originated in a man aged 18 to 30 in good health. Some clones in this sample may be carry-over from other donors' samples.

CDR3 in DNA: TGTGCCAGCAGCTTAACAGGGGCGCTGGATGGCTACACCTTC. It specifies CASSLTGALDGYTF. This chain links TRBV7-3 with TRBJ1-2; perhaps TRBD1 as D (5 bases). The CDR3 spans 14 residues. V was cut by 0 bases and J by 6 bases, with 11 bases left in between. In germline, CDR1 is SGHTA, CDR2 FQGTGA.